These 21 T cell receptor beta chains share one sample of origin, sequenced in a study of cytomegalovirus exposure and HLA in healthy donors. It was with 60 Vbeta and 13 Jbeta primers that the PCR ran. Here immunoSEQ multiplex PCR was the method, and the copy in TCRdb shows in-frame clones only, minus some. The data hold under 85,000 clones, with around 76% observed a single time. Sequenced material: PBMCs. The receptors here all came from a young man in good health and CMV-seronegative.

This chain uses TRBV19 with TRBJ1-2; no clear D. Trimming took off 6 bases at V and 2 bases at J, with 7 bases between the two ends. The CDR3 is 12 residues long. Germline V gene sequence: CDR1 LNHDA, CDR2 SQIVND (reference sequence). In DNA, the CDR3 is TGTGCCAGTAGCCCAGCGAACTATGGCTACACCTTC. The encoded protein is CASSPANYGYTF.

The gene calls are TRBV30 and TRBJ1-3, with D unclear. V shed 0 bases and J shed 4 bases, with 7 bases lying between them. The germline V gene encodes CDR1 GTSNPN and CDR2 SVGIG (reference sequence). This CDR3 has 13 amino acids. CDR3 loop: CAWSVSGGNTIYF. CDR3 DNA: TGTGCCTGGAGTGTAAGCGGCGGAAACACCATATATTTT.

This clone has a handful of counts. The rearrangement links TRBV14 to TRBJ1-6, with 7 bases aligning to TRBD1. CDR1 is SGHDN, CDR2 FVKESK, per germline. The CDR3 covers 13 residues. The ends lost 4 bases at V and 6 bases at J; junction bases unmatched: 0. CDR3 protein: CASSPGGNSPLHF. The CDR3 nucleotides are TGTGCCAGCAGCCCAGGGGGTAATTCACCCCTCCACTTT.

The genes are TRBV19 and TRBJ1-2; 10 positions agree with TRBD1. Germline V gene data show CDR1 as LNHDA and CDR2 as SQIVND (reference sequence). This CDR3 is 15 amino acids long. V lost 5 bases, J lost 3 bases, and 6 bases stayed unmatched. CDR3 region: CASSAGTGVYYGYTF. The CDR3 nucleotides are TGTGCCAGTAGTGCCGGGACAGGGGTCTACTATGGCTACACCTTC.

This clone has only a few counts. This chain connects TRBV4-1 to TRBJ1-4; the D gene is possibly TRBD1 (6 bases). The CDR3 runs 15 residues. Trimming stripped 2 bases from V and 4 bases from J, with 11 bases between. Germline CDR1 reads MGHRA; CDR2 reads YSYEKL. In DNA, the CDR3 is TGCGCCAGCAGCCAATTCGGACAGTTTAATGAAAAACTGTTTTTT. Its protein product is CASSQFGQFNEKLFF.

The V gene is TRBV27, the J gene TRBJ2-2, with 10 bases fitting TRBD1. Trimming cost V 1 base and J 5 bases; bases outside gene matches: 1. The CDR3 loop spans 15 amino acids. Germline V gene data show CDR1 as MNHEY and CDR2 as SMNVEV (reference sequence). The CDR3 reads CASSLWDRGTGELFF. The CDR3 DNA is TGTGCCAGCAGTTTATGGGACAGGGGAACCGGGGAGCTGTTTTTT.

The table lists this clone with a few counts. This rearrangement joins TRBV20-1 to TRBJ1-2; 7 bases match TRBD1. The CDR3 covers 10 residues. Trimming took 6 bases from V and 6 from J; bases not matched to a gene: 1. CDR1 DFQATT and CDR2 SNEGSKA come from the germline V gene (reference sequence). CDR3 DNA sequence: TGCAGTGCAGGACAGGATGGCTACACCTTC. Residues: CSAGQDGYTF.

This clone has more than one count but fewer than ten. The CDR3, as DNA: TGCGCCAGCAGCCAGTCCCAGGGGGGTGAAAAACTGTTTTTT. Protein product: CASSQSQGGEKLFF. V usage is TRBV4-3 and J usage is TRBJ1-4; 7 bases are shared with TRBD1. V shed 3 bases, J shed 7 bases, and the junction held 5 bases outside the gene matches. This CDR3 is built from 14 residues. Germline values: CDR1 LGHNA, CDR2 YSLEER.

The rearrangement uses TRBV5-1 and TRBJ2-2, with 7 positions matching TRBD2. Germline CDR1 SGHRS, CDR2 YFSETQ. This CDR3 region has 15 residues. Trimming at V came to 4 bases and at J to 7 bases, leaving 10 bases not matched to a gene. In nucleotides, the CDR3 is TGCGCCAGCAGCCAAAACGGGGGGAATGGCGGGGAGCTGTTTTTT. Translating gives CASSQNGGNGGELFF.

The chain combines TRBV7-6 with TRBJ2-5; 9 nucleotides match TRBD2. The CDR3 covers 15 residues. In germline, CDR1 is SGHVS, CDR2 FNYEAQ. With 4 bases clipped from V and 6 bases from J, the junction kept 9 bases outside the gene matches. CDR3 amino acids: CASSYAAGGPKTQYF. Here the CDR3 DNA reads TGTGCCAGCAGCTACGCCGCGGGGGGGCCAAAGACCCAGTACTTC.

V is TRBV10-2 and J is TRBJ2-2, with TRBD2 matching over 16 bases. CDR1 WSHSY and CDR2 SAAADI come from the germline V gene. The J segment lost 4 bases and the V segment lost 7 bases, leaving 6 bases of the junction unmatched. The CDR3 covers 17 residues. The CDR3 DNA sequence: TGCGCCAGCATGGGACTAGCGGGGGGGCCGGGCACCGGGGAGCTGTTTTTT. Protein: CASMGLAGGPGTGELFF.

This clone has more than one count but fewer than ten. The chain uses TRBV5-4 and TRBJ1-1; 10 bases agree with TRBD1. The ends lost 3 bases at V and 4 bases at J; junction bases unmatched: 0. This CDR3 has 13 amino acids. Germline CDR1 is SGHNT and CDR2 is YYREEE (reference sequence). The CDR3 loop is CASSWTGGTEAFF. DNA of the CDR3: TGTGCCAGCAGCTGGACAGGGGGCACTGAAGCTTTCTTT.

The chain links TRBV6-5 to TRBJ1-2; D is perhaps TRBD1 (5 bases). CDR1 is MNHEY, CDR2 SVGAGI, per germline. With 11 bases removed from V and 0 bases from J, the gap between germline ends came to 10 bases. There are 12 residues in the CDR3. CDR3 region: CAAQEPNYGYTF. CDR3 nucleotide sequence: TGTGCCGCACAGGAACCTAACTATGGCTACACCTTC.

The V call is TRBV29-1, the J call TRBJ2-3; the match to TRBD2 covers 7 bases. The CDR3 extends over 18 amino acids. Germline V CDR1 and CDR2: SQVTM, ANQGSEA. V was clipped by 8 bases and J by 2 bases; unmatched bases: 22. CDR3 amino acids: CSFESVGGFFLATDTQYF. The CDR3 DNA sequence: TGCAGCTTCGAAAGTGTGGGGGGGTTTTTTTTGGCCACAGATACGCAGTATTTT.

The genes are TRBV6-5 and TRBJ1-1; maybe TRBD1 (5 bases). Germline-derived CDR1 and CDR2 are MNHEY and SVGAGI. The CDR3 spans 14 residues. Trimming took 1 base from V and 1 from J, leaving 7 bases between them. The CDR3 DNA is TGTGCCAGCAGTTACTGGGGGGAGAACACTGAAGCTTTCTTT. Translation: CASSYWGENTEAFF.

The CDR3 loop reads CASRSTQGRNYGYTF. CDR3 sequence (DNA): TGTGCCAGCAGGAGTACACAGGGGCGGAACTATGGCTACACCTTC. This sequence joins TRBV5-6 and TRBJ1-2; the match to TRBD1 covers 7 bases. CDR1 is SGHDT and CDR2 is YYEEEE in the germline V gene. The V and J ends lost 5 bases and 2 bases, in that order; junction bases with no gene match: 9. The CDR3 loop spans 15 amino acids.

This clone was observed a handful of times. The V call is TRBV9, the J call TRBJ1-6, with D perhaps matching TRBD1 (5 bases). CDR3 length equals 14 residues. In germline, CDR1 is SGDLS, CDR2 YYNGEE. The germline V and J ends were trimmed by 0 bases and 7 bases, with 8 bases remaining between them. DNA for the CDR3: TGTGCCAGCAGCGTAGAACAGGAGAATTCACCCCTCCACTTT. Its protein product is CASSVEQENSPLHF.

This CDR3 reads CASSLGAGQGSTEAFF. The CDR3 bases are TGCGCCAGCAGCTTGGGGGCAGGGCAGGGGAGCACTGAAGCTTTCTTT. The rearrangement joins TRBV5-1 to TRBJ1-1, with D possibly matching TRBD1 (6 bases). Germline V gene sequence: CDR1 SGHRS, CDR2 YFSETQ. The V and J ends lost 0 bases and 4 bases respectively, with 16 bases between them. The CDR3 covers 16 residues. Full variable domain (missing parts from reference TRBV5-1 and TRBJ1-1): KAGVTQTPRYLIKTRGQQVTLSCSPISGHRSVSWYQQTPGQGLQFLFEYFSETQRNKGNFPGRFSGRQFSNSRSEMNVSTLELGDSALYLCASSLGAGQGSTEAFFGQGTRLTVV.

The chain is built from TRBV4-2 and TRBJ1-1; 8 positions agree with TRBD1. The germline V gene has CDR1 LGHNA and CDR2 YNFKEQ. V was clipped by 4 bases and J by 8 bases; unmatched bases: 6. This CDR3 region has 13 residues. CDR3 loop: CASSPDRGSEAFF. CDR3 sequence (DNA): TGTGCCAGCAGCCCCGACAGGGGATCCGAAGCTTTCTTT.

V usage is TRBV27 and J usage is TRBJ1-6; D uncertain. From germline, CDR1 is MNHEY and CDR2 SMNVEV (reference sequence). This CDR3 has 14 residues. V lost 5 bases to trimming and J lost 7 bases, with 12 bases between them. CDR3 loop: CASSPAGVNSPLHF. The CDR3 DNA reads TGTGCCAGCAGTCCCGCGGGAGTGAATTCACCCCTCCACTTT.

CDR3 DNA sequence: TGTGCCAGCAGCCACACACTAGCGCGGGGGTACCAAGAGACCCAGTACTTC. Translated, it gives CASSHTLARGYQETQYF. J is TRBJ2-5 and V is TRBV11-2; 7 bases agree with TRBD2. Germline CDR1 reads SGHAT; CDR2 reads FQNNGV. The CDR3 extends over 17 amino acids. Germline trimming cut 5 bases from V and 0 bases from J; bases unmatched to any gene: 12.